This T cell receptor (beta chain) was observed in a study of CD8 T cells in ankylosing spondylitis. Findings and caveats of the study: Some of these motif variants have turned up before, in reports on reactive arthritis synovial fluid and blood.

One entry per CDR3 protein results from TCRdb running MiXCR on the 5' RACE reads. The profile shows 190,000 or so distinct CDR3 sequences, around 13% of them singletons. To note about this clonotype: Its specificity is not known.

Sequenced input: blood, either unsorted or a sorted T cell fraction (not recorded which). This sequence was found in a male donor with ankylosing spondylitis or in good health (not recorded which).

The CDR3 DNA reads as TGTGCCAGCAGCTTGGGGGTCTCGAACACCGGGGAGCTGTTTTTT. Encoded protein: CASSLGVSNTGELFF. The rearrangement links TRBV27 to TRBJ2-2; possibly TRBD1 or TRBD2 for D (5 bases each). CDR1 is MNHEY, CDR2 SMNVEV, per germline (reference sequence). Deletions cut 6 bases from V and 0 bases from J, with 11 bases between. CDR3 size: 15 residues.